Detailed here is one T cell receptor (beta chain). Its specificity is unknown. The V end was cut by 3 bases, the J end by 3 bases, with 21 bases between. Germline CDR1 reads MNHNS; CDR2 reads SASEGT. The CDR3 covers 17 residues. These data are taken from a study of shared clonotypes between healthy human individuals. Running of the assay took place at deep level. Produced via immunoSEQ multiplex PCR; TCRdb's table is partial and in-frame only. The repertoire holds about 2.4 million clones, with just over 90% as singletons. The study enrolled healthy HIV-negative adults without recent acute infections or vaccinations as donors. General study findings and limits: Clonotype sharing across a few donors was observed for 4% to 6.5% of naive CD4 clonotypes. All-four-donor shared clonotypes had higher generation probabilities than non-shared clonotypes did.

The sequenced material came from naive CD4+ T cells sorted from blood. Subset specified: CD45RA+ positively selected. The origin of this receptor is a man in his late teens or twenties in good health. The chain joins TRBV6-1 to TRBJ2-7, with D perhaps TRBD2 (5 bases). CDR3 amino acids: CASSESGGPIVFYEQYF. The DNA for the CDR3 is TGTGCCAGCAGTGAGAGCGGCGGACCCATAGTTTTCTACGAGCAGTACTTC.